This T cell receptor (beta chain) was sequenced in a study of metastatic and nonmetastatic thyroid tumors. Study at large: Peripheral blood and tumor or nodule samples from malignant and benign thyroid patients were compared.

This clone was counted many times. TCRdb recomputed clones from the PCR reads via MiXCR. Among 35,000 or so clones, over 15% were seen once, and the ten largest hold 9.5% to 15%. Treatment of any kind had been given to no patient before thyroid surgery. Sequencing was carried out using blood. The TCR originated in a male donor with papillary thyroid cancer or a benign thyroid nodule (not recorded which). Some clones in this sample may be carry-over from other donors' samples.

The CDR3 DNA reads TGTGCCAGCAGCCCCCCGGGCCCTTCAACCTACGAGCAGTACTTC. Protein product: CASSPPGPSTYEQYF. This chain joins TRBV5-6 and TRBJ2-7; D not resolved. Per germline, CDR1 SGHDT and CDR2 YYEEEE. V gave up 4 bases and J gave up 2 bases, with 16 bases separating them. This CDR3 spans 15 amino acids.